One sample yielded the 12 T cell receptor beta chains listed below, sequenced in a study of cytomegalovirus exposure and HLA in healthy donors. A multiplex PCR was run with 60 Vbeta primers and 13 Jbeta primers. Sequencing was performed with immunoSEQ multiplex PCR; in TCRdb, only in-frame clones are kept and a portion is missing. The sample lists about 170,000 clones, approximately 70% occurring once. Specimen: PBMCs. Receptor source: a man in his forties in good health and CMV-seropositive.

This clone was counted a few times. This chain uses TRBV2 with TRBJ1-1, with 8 positions matching TRBD1. V was pared by 4 bases and J by 4 bases, with 8 bases of the junction left unmatched. The CDR3 is 15 amino acids. The germline CDR1 and CDR2 sequences are SNHLY and FYNNEI. CDR3 loop: CASSVTTTGATEAFF. The CDR3 region has the DNA TGTGCCAGCAGTGTAACGACGACAGGGGCCACTGAAGCTTTCTTT. The whole variable domain, filled in from reference TRBV2 and TRBJ1-1, reads EPEVTQTPSHQVTQMGQEVILRCVPISNHLYFYWYRQILGQKVEFLVSFYNNEISEKSEIFDDQFSVERPDGSNFTLKIRSTKLEDSAMYFCASSVTTTGATEAFFGQGTRLTVV.

The chain recombines TRBV13 with TRBJ1-2; TRBD1 matches at 7 bases. The CDR3 has 13 amino acids. Germline loops: CDR1 PRHDT, CDR2 FYEKMQ (reference sequence). V dropped 3 bases and J dropped 5; count of bases not matched to a gene: 3. CDR3 nucleotides: TGTGCCAGCAGCTTCGAGGGGGCGTATGGCTACACCTTC. Residues: CASSFEGAYGYTF.

This chain connects TRBV14 to TRBJ1-1, with D perhaps matching TRBD1 (5 bases). Germline V gives CDR1 SGHDN, CDR2 FVKESK. The CDR3 sequence is 13 residues long. V lost 3 bases and J 3 bases, leaving 8 bases between the germline ends. CDR3 sequence reads: CASSQDTYTEAFF. The CDR3 DNA is TGTGCCAGCAGCCAGGACACCTACACTGAAGCTTTCTTT. The whole variable domain, filled in from reference TRBV14 and TRBJ1-1, reads EAGVTQFPSHSVIEKGQTVTLRCDPISGHDNLYWYRRVMGKEIKFLLHFVKESKQDESGMPNNRFLAERTGGTYSTLKVQPAELEDSGVYFCASSQDTYTEAFFGQGTRLTVV.

This clone has a handful of counts. CDR3 DNA sequence: TGTGCCAGCAGTGATGATTCAGGGAGGGGTGGCTACACCTTC. This codes for CASSDDSGRGGYTF. J is TRBJ1-2 and V is TRBV25-1; D is perhaps TRBD1 (5 bases). Trimming left V 3 bases short and J 7 bases short, with 15 bases between. The germline CDR1 and CDR2 sequences are MGHDK and SYGVNS. There are 14 residues in the CDR3.

The gene calls are TRBV6-6 and TRBJ1-1; D call uncertain. The germline V gene encodes CDR1 MNHNY and CDR2 SVGAGI (reference sequence). Trimming pared 6 bases from V and 8 bases from J, leaving 13 bases between. The CDR3 extends over 12 amino acids. The CDR3 sequence is CASSVGEREAFF. CDR3 coding DNA: TGTGCCAGCAGCGTCGGGGAACGAGAAGCTTTCTTT.

This chain links TRBV7-2 with TRBJ1-6; D is unresolved. The V end lost 4 bases, the J end lost 14 bases, and 12 bases lay between the germline ends. The germline gives CDR1 SGHTA, CDR2 FQGNSA. CDR3 size: 12 residues. CDR3 region: CASSYYGGALHF. As DNA, the CDR3 is TGTGCCAGCAGCTACTACGGCGGGGCCCTCCACTTT. The full variable domain, its missing parts supplied by reference TRBV7-2 and TRBJ1-6, is GAGVSQSPSNKVTEKGKDVELRCDPISGHTALYWYRQSLGQGLEFLIYFQGNSAPDKSGLPSDRFSAERTGGSVSTLTIQRTQQEDSAVYLCASSYYGGALHFGNGTRLTVT.

The chain employs TRBV5-4 and TRBJ2-1, with TRBD2 matching 11 bases. J gave up 9 bases and V 3 bases, and 8 bases lay outside the gene matches. In germline, CDR1 is SGHNT, CDR2 YYREEE (reference sequence). The CDR3 has 15 residues. CDR3 protein: CASSSVAGGLGEQFF. The DNA of the CDR3 is TGTGCCAGCAGCTCCGTAGCGGGGGGGCTTGGTGAGCAGTTCTTC.

V gene TRBV7-8 combines with J gene TRBJ1-2; D remains ambiguous. The germline V gene has CDR1 SGHVS and CDR2 FQNEAQ. This CDR3 is built from 12 residues. Deletions cut 5 bases from V and 7 bases from J, with 11 bases between. CDR3 sequence: CASSDNTVGYTF. CDR3 nucleotides: TGTGCCAGCAGCGATAACACCGTTGGCTACACCTTC.

The chain recombines TRBV4-1 with TRBJ1-2, with D maybe TRBD1 (5 bases). V was cut by 0 bases and J by 7 bases, with 21 bases left in between. Germline-derived CDR1 and CDR2 are MGHRA and YSYEKL. The CDR3 is made up of 17 amino acids. Here the CDR3 DNA reads TGCGCCAGCAGCCAAGATAGGTTTTGGGGCCGAGAATCTGGCTACACCTTC. As protein: CASSQDRFWGRESGYTF.

Regarding this clone: Other DNA sequences in the same sample also yield this CDR3. The gene calls are TRBV5-1 and TRBJ2-7; TRBD1 is a possible D gene (6 bases). The CDR3 covers 14 residues. Trimming removed 3 bases from V and 1 base from J, with 11 bases in between. Germline V gene sequence: CDR1 SGHRS, CDR2 YFSETQ. CDR3 in DNA: TGCGCCAGCAGCTCGACAGGTTCTTCCTACGAGCAGTACTTC. This gives the protein CASSSTGSSYEQYF.

J is TRBJ2-2 and V is TRBV19; 7 bases map to TRBD1. J gave up 6 bases and V 7 bases, and 14 bases lay outside the gene matches. From germline, CDR1 is LNHDA and CDR2 SQIVND (reference sequence). The CDR3 consists of 16 residues. This CDR3 reads CASTNPGTVRPGELFF. In DNA, the CDR3 is TGTGCCAGTACTAACCCCGGGACAGTACGCCCCGGGGAGCTGTTTTTT.

The chain recombines TRBV2 with TRBJ2-7; 9 bases align to TRBD1. The V and J ends lost 0 bases and 4 bases, in that order; junction bases with no gene match: 10. The germline V gene has CDR1 SNHLY and CDR2 FYNNEI. The CDR3 sequence is 17 residues long. The CDR3 DNA reads as TGTGCCAGCAGTGAAGCGCTTCCGGGACAGGGTGGGTACGAGCAGTACTTC. It yields the protein CASSEALPGQGGYEQYF.